Below are 14 T cell receptor beta chains sequenced from a single sample in a study of PD-L1 blockade in urothelial cancer. Generated by immunoSEQ multiplex PCR, the TCRdb table keeps only in-frame clones and is missing some. The repertoire holds 85,000 to 95,000 clones, with around 90% as singletons. Time point defined: pretreatment peripheral blood. The source material was PBMCs, sampled around atezolizumab (anti-PD-L1) treatment. The receptor source for this set is a woman of 80 years or more with urothelial cancer.

The gene calls are TRBV28 and TRBJ1-2; D is ambiguous. The CDR3 sequence is 11 residues long. Germline CDR1 reads MDHEN; CDR2 reads SYDVKM. The V end lost 2 bases, the J end lost 8 bases, and 6 bases lay between the germline ends. The CDR3 coding sequence is TGTGCCAGCAGTTTACTAGGAGGCTACACCTTC. It codes for CASSLLGGYTF.

The chain is built from TRBV10-1 and TRBJ2-7; perhaps TRBD1 as D (6 bases). In germline, CDR1 is WNHNN, CDR2 SYGVQD (reference sequence). V shed 4 bases and J shed 3 bases, with 10 bases lying between them. This CDR3 has 13 residues. The CDR3 loop is CASSGGRGYEQYF. The CDR3 coding sequence is TGCGCCAGCAGTGGAGGCAGGGGCTACGAGCAGTACTTC.

This chain connects TRBV19 to TRBJ1-1; 7 nucleotides line up with TRBD1. CDR1 and CDR2 from the germline V gene are LNHDA and SQIVND (reference sequence). The trim removed 4 bases at V and 4 bases at J, leaving 9 bases unmatched. This CDR3 region has 15 residues. CDR3 nucleotide sequence: TGTGCCAGTAGTACCCACAGGGGTCGGGTCACTGAAGCTTTCTTT. Its translation: CASSTHRGRVTEAFF.

This clone was seen more than once but under ten times. This sequence joins TRBV19 and TRBJ2-7; TRBD2 aligns across 13 bases. Trimming took 4 bases from V and 6 from J; bases not matched to a gene: 6. The CDR3 loop spans 15 amino acids. From germline, CDR1 is LNHDA and CDR2 SQIVND (reference sequence). The chain's CDR3 is CASSTSGLAGFEQYF. DNA of the CDR3: TGTGCCAGTAGTACCTCGGGACTAGCGGGATTCGAGCAGTACTTC.

This rearrangement joins TRBV7-9 to TRBJ2-7, with D possibly matching TRBD2 (6 bases). The germline CDR1 and CDR2 sequences are SEHNR and FQNEAQ (reference sequence). With 8 bases removed from V and 7 bases from J, the gap between germline ends came to 15 bases. CDR3 size: 12 residues. This CDR3 is CASSSGLSEQYF. Here the CDR3 DNA reads TGTGCCAGCTCGAGCGGGTTGAGTGAGCAGTACTTC.

This clone came up once. The chain combines TRBV14 with TRBJ2-1, with a tentative D call TRBD2 (5 bases). CDR1 is SGHDN, CDR2 FVKESK, per germline. Deletions cut 0 bases from V and 8 bases from J, with 14 bases between. This CDR3 is built from 15 residues. CDR3 coding DNA: TGTGCCAGCAGCCAAGATGTAGCCCTAGCCTATGAGCAGTTCTTC. Protein sequence: CASSQDVALAYEQFF.

The chain recombines TRBV5-1 with TRBJ2-7; D is unclear. Germline values: CDR1 SGHRS, CDR2 YFSETQ. The CDR3 runs to 14 residues. V lost 0 bases and J 3 bases, leaving 10 bases between the germline ends. The CDR3 loop reads CASSLAQVGYEQYF. The CDR3 coding sequence is TGCGCCAGCAGCTTGGCCCAGGTTGGCTACGAGCAGTACTTC. The variable domain in full, with the rest retrieved from reference TRBV5-1 and TRBJ2-7, is KAGVTQTPRYLIKTRGQQVTLSCSPISGHRSVSWYQQTPGQGLQFLFEYFSETQRNKGNFPGRFSGRQFSNSRSEMNVSTLELGDSALYLCASSLAQVGYEQYFGPGTRLTVT.

The CDR3 protein is CASRRINYEQYF. As DNA, the CDR3 is TGTGCCAGCAGGCGGATCAACTACGAGCAGTACTTC. The chain joins TRBV2 to TRBJ2-7; D call uncertain. Trimming took off 6 bases at V and 3 bases at J, with 9 bases between the two ends. Germline loops: CDR1 SNHLY, CDR2 FYNNEI. This CDR3 is 12 amino acids long.

This sequence joins TRBV28 and TRBJ1-1, with 9 bases lining up with TRBD1. V shed 4 bases and J 4 bases; nucleotides not matched to a gene: 10. This CDR3 is built from 16 residues. The germline CDR1 and CDR2 sequences are MDHEN and SYDVKM. The DNA of the CDR3 is TGTGCCAGCAGTTCGTACGGGACAGGGCGATTCACTGAAGCTTTCTTT. Its translation: CASSSYGTGRFTEAFF.

The rearrangement uses TRBV10-3 and TRBJ1-1; D gene uncertain. CDR1 is ENHRY and CDR2 is SYGVKD in the germline V gene. This CDR3 has 14 residues. V dropped 4 bases and J dropped 1 base, with 10 bases sitting between them. Here the CDR3 DNA reads TGTGCCATCAGTGGTACAGCTACGAACACTGAAGCTTTCTTT. This codes for CAISGTATNTEAFF.

The chain recombines TRBV28 with TRBJ1-5; D may be TRBD1 (5 bases). CDR3 length equals 15 residues. Germline-derived CDR1 and CDR2 are MDHEN and SYDVKM. V lost 7 bases, J lost 7 bases, and 20 bases lay in between. The CDR3 DNA follows: TGTGCCAGCACCCCCAGTGGCGGGGGAAGGCAGCCCCAGCATTTT. It encodes CASTPSGGGRQPQHF.

The genes are TRBV19 and TRBJ2-1; D is undetermined. Germline lookup yields CDR1 LNHDA and CDR2 SQIVND (reference sequence). The ends were cut back, 6 bases at V and 4 bases at J, with 7 bases in the middle. The CDR3 is made up of 12 amino acids. As DNA, the CDR3 is TGTGCCAGTAGCCCCGGGTACAATGAGCAGTTCTTC. Amino acids: CASSPGYNEQFF.

The rearrangement uses TRBV29-1 and TRBJ2-2, with D perhaps TRBD1 (6 bases). This CDR3 comprises 14 residues. CDR1 SQVTM and CDR2 ANQGSEA come from the germline V gene. V lost 7 bases and J 5 bases, leaving 17 bases between the germline ends. CDR3 DNA: TGCAGCGCCTCTGGAAGGGGGTTGACCGGGGAGCTGTTTTTT. This codes for CSASGRGLTGELFF.

V usage is TRBV6-5 and J usage is TRBJ2-1; 8 bases agree with TRBD2. The junction had 6 bases not matched to a gene; V was cut back by 5 bases and J by 12 bases. Germline CDR1 and CDR2: MNHEY and SVGAGI. The CDR3 has 12 residues. CDR3 DNA sequence: TGTGCCAGCAGTACTAGCGGCCGGGGGCAGTTCTTC. Translating it yields CASSTSGRGQFF.